Only a few counts were recorded for the clone carrying this T cell receptor beta chain. Its antigen is not identified. TCRdb re-derived calls from the 5' RACE reads in MiXCR, one entry per CDR3 protein. The sample holds fewer than 650,000 distinct CDR3 sequences, around 7.4% seen once. This record comes from a study of identical twins. The donors were all healthy and Caucasian. General observations from the study: Models, which agreed with sharing between unrelated individuals, nonetheless underestimated the out-of-frame TCR alpha sharing seen in monozygotic twins. Weaker excess sharing between twins was seen in beta out-of-frame sequences.

The CDR3 loop spans 14 amino acids. Trimming cost V 4 bases and J 0 bases, with 10 bases left between them. Germline CDR1 and CDR2: SGHRS and YFSETQ. The sample also formed part of further work on yellow fever vaccine responses in identical twins.

The sample consisted of PBMCs. This receptor was identified in a woman between 18 and 29 years old in good health. The gene calls are TRBV5-1 and TRBJ2-5; possible D gene TRBD1, 6 bases. As DNA, the CDR3 is TGCGCCAGCAGCCCAGGGACATACCAAGAGACCCAGTACTTC. Protein: CASSPGTYQETQYF. The whole variable domain, filled in from reference TRBV5-1 and TRBJ2-5, reads KAGVTQTPRYLIKTRGQQVTLSCSPISGHRSVSWYQQTPGQGLQFLFEYFSETQRNKGNFPGRFSGRQFSNSRSEMNVSTLELGDSALYLCASSPGTYQETQYFGPGTRLLVL.